The 30 T cell receptor beta chains below all came from one sample that was sequenced in a study of regulatory T cells in long-lasting Graves disease. Sequencing libraries for TCR beta were prepared with iRepertoire HTBI primers and Arm-PCR of CDR3 regions. TCRdb ran MiXCR on the multiplex PCR reads and lists one entry per CDR3 protein. The sample carries 360,000 or so distinct CDR3 sequences, around 16% recorded once. Specified time point: newly diagnosed GD, antithyroid drugs for less than 3 months. From RNA extracted from PBMCs, the TCR library was made. These data also formed part of another study, on T cells in Graves' hyperthyroidism and ophthalmopathy.

Source: peripheral blood mononuclear cells (PBMCs), taken at new diagnosis, from a patient treated with antithyroid drugs. These receptors were taken from a woman younger than 35 with Graves disease.

This clonotype was detected many times. The rearrangement links TRBV7-3 to TRBJ2-5, with D perhaps TRBD1 or TRBD2 (6 bases each). The V gene lost 5 bases and the J gene lost 5 bases, with 15 bases spanning the gap. This CDR3 has 14 amino acids. Germline CDR1 is SGHTA and CDR2 is FQGTGA. CDR3 sequence: CASSPSGGAETQYF. CDR3 sequence (DNA): TGTGCCAGCAGCCCTTCCGGGGGCGCGGAGACCCAGTACTTC.

This clonotype was recorded a few times. The chain is built from TRBV7-9 and TRBJ1-1, with a possible D match to TRBD1 (5 bases). V was cut by 7 bases and J by 1 base, with 16 bases left in between. Germline values: CDR1 SEHNR, CDR2 FQNEAQ (reference sequence). The CDR3 is 15 amino acids. The CDR3 DNA sequence: TGTGCCAGCACCCTGGGGCAGGGAGGGAACACTGAAGCTTTCTTT. Its translation is CASTLGQGGNTEAFF.

Of note for this clonotype: The junction departs from germline at one end; a sequencing error may be responsible. In nucleotides, the CDR3 is TGTGCTAGCAGCTACACCAGCGGGAGCACAGATACGCAGTATTTT. Translating gives CASSYTSGSTDTQYF. This chain connects TRBV7-7 to TRBJ2-3; D might be TRBD2 (6 bases). This CDR3 comprises 15 residues. Per the germline V gene, CDR1 is SSHAT and CDR2 is FNYEAQ (reference sequence).

The chain joins TRBV29-1 to TRBJ2-1; 12 bases line up with TRBD2. V was pared by 7 bases and J by 10 bases, with 11 bases of the junction left unmatched. In germline, CDR1 is SQVTM, CDR2 ANQGSEA. The CDR3 is made up of 14 amino acids. The CDR3 loop is CSAPGLAGTGEQFF. CDR3 sequence (DNA): TGCAGCGCACCGGGACTAGCGGGTACAGGGGAGCAGTTCTTC.

This clonotype has at least ten counts. This chain uses TRBV11-2 with TRBJ2-3; D call uncertain. CDR3 length: 14 residues. V lost 1 base and J 0 bases, leaving 5 bases between the germline ends. Germline V gene data show CDR1 as SGHAT and CDR2 as FQNNGV. CDR3 nucleotide sequence: TGTGCCAGCAGCTTAGTCCCCAGCACAGATACGCAGTATTTT. Translating it yields CASSLVPSTDTQYF.

This clonotype appeared many times. The V and J genes are TRBV7-2 and TRBJ1-1; D ambiguous. V was cut by 3 bases and J by 6 bases, with 14 bases left in between. CDR3 length: 14 amino acids. Looked up from germline, CDR1 is SGHTA and CDR2 is FQGNSA. The CDR3 reads CASSLFRTGPEAFF. CDR3 DNA sequence: TGTGCCAGCAGCTTGTTTAGGACCGGACCTGAAGCTTTCTTT.

This clonotype has more than one count but fewer than ten. A much larger clone differs by one base, so this may be a read error. The chain combines TRBV9 with TRBJ2-3; D gene ambiguous. This CDR3 is 14 amino acids long. Germline assignment: CDR1 SGDLS and CDR2 YYNGEE. With 1 base removed from V and 0 bases from J, the gap between germline ends came to 6 bases. The CDR3 bases are TGTGCCAGCAGCGTAAAAGGGAGCACAGATACGCAGTATTTT. It translates to CASSVKGSTDTQYF.

This clonotype was counted many times. This chain joins TRBV11-2 and TRBJ1-3; D is perhaps TRBD1 (6 bases). The CDR3 extends over 17 amino acids. V was pared by 2 bases and J by 7 bases, with 21 bases between. The germline CDR1 and CDR2 sequences are SGHAT and FQNNGV. As DNA, the CDR3 is TGTGCCAGCAGCTTATGGGCAAAACCGGGACACGGGAACACCATATATTTT. It encodes CASSLWAKPGHGNTIYF.

This clonotype has more than one count but fewer than ten. CDR3: CATRRRKKAGGSYEQYF. In DNA, the CDR3 is TGCGCCACCCGAAGGCGGAAAAAAGCGGGAGGCTCCTACGAGCAGTACTTC. V usage is TRBV10-1 and J usage is TRBJ2-7; TRBD2 aligns across 9 bases. The germline CDR1 and CDR2 sequences are WNHNN and SYGVQD (reference sequence). The V and J ends lost 10 bases and 0 bases, in that order; junction bases with no gene match: 16. This CDR3 is built from 17 residues.

This clonotype was seen repeatedly, ten times or more. The chain is built from TRBV20-1 and TRBJ2-7, with D possibly being TRBD1 or TRBD2 (5 bases each). CDR1 DFQATT and CDR2 SNEGSKA come from the germline V gene (reference sequence). CDR3 size: 14 residues. Trimming left V 6 bases short and J 6 bases short, with 21 bases between. The CDR3 nucleotides are TGCAGTGCCAGGACCGGGACGGAGCGAGCCGAGCAGTACTTC. Translated, it gives CSARTGTERAEQYF.

Comments on this clonotype: Possible read error: a much larger clone is one base away. As the CDR3 is not closed by the conserved phenylalanine or tryptophan, this likely results from a read error. CDR3 in DNA: TGCGCCAGCAGCCAATTGACAGGGGTCTACGAGCAGTACCTC. It is translated as CASSQLTGVYEQYL. The chain uses TRBV4-1 and TRBJ2-7, with 8 nucleotides matching TRBD1. This CDR3 has 14 residues. Germline CDR1 is MGHRA and CDR2 is YSYEKL. Losses at the gene ends were 2 bases for V and 3 bases for J; bases not matched to a gene: 3.

For this clonotype: This may be a read error: a much more frequent sequence differs by one nucleotide. The J gene is TRBJ2-1, the V gene TRBV5-1; 14 bases match TRBD2. Germline CDR1 is SGHRS and CDR2 is YFSETQ. The CDR3 runs 19 residues. The CDR3 DNA is TGTGCCAGCAGCAATCGAGGGACTAGCGGGGGCCTTACCTACAATGAGCAGTTCTTC. Encoded protein: CASSNRGTSGGLTYNEQFF.

There are many counts of this clonotype. The chain employs TRBV15 and TRBJ2-7; possibly TRBD2 for D (6 bases). This CDR3 is 13 amino acids long. From germline, CDR1 is LNHNV and CDR2 YYDKDF (reference sequence). Trimming took off 6 bases at V and 5 bases at J, with 14 bases between the two ends. The CDR3 coding sequence is TGTGCCACCAGTTCGGGGGACCTGGACGAGCAGTACTTC. Translated, it gives CATSSGDLDEQYF.

V is TRBV20-1 and J is TRBJ2-7; 8 nucleotides align to TRBD2. Germline trimming cut 0 bases from V and 2 bases from J; bases unmatched to any gene: 6. Per germline, CDR1 DFQATT and CDR2 SNEGSKA (reference sequence). This CDR3 comprises 15 residues. CDR3 protein: CSARDLAGGPYEQYF. CDR3 nucleotides: TGCAGTGCTAGAGATCTCGCGGGAGGACCCTACGAGCAGTACTTC.

This clonotype was observed many times. The V and J genes are TRBV3-1 and TRBJ2-3, with D tentatively TRBD2 (5 bases). CDR1 is LGHDT, CDR2 YNNKEL, per germline (reference sequence). This CDR3 has 16 amino acids. Trimming removed 2 bases from V and 0 bases from J, with 12 bases in between. CDR3 bases: TGTGCCAGCAGCCAATCCCCGCGGGCTAGCACAGATACGCAGTATTTT. As protein: CASSQSPRASTDTQYF.

This clonotype has a count of ten or more. J is TRBJ2-1 and V is TRBV6-1; perhaps TRBD1 as D (5 bases). V lost 2 bases, J lost 7 bases, and 9 bases lay in between. The germline CDR1 and CDR2 sequences are MNHNS and SASEGT. The CDR3 extends over 13 amino acids. Here the CDR3 reads CASSELSGNEQFF. In DNA form, the CDR3 reads TGTGCCAGCAGTGAACTTTCAGGGAATGAGCAGTTCTTC.

This clonotype was recorded a few times. The chain combines TRBV5-5 with TRBJ2-5; 10 bases line up with TRBD1. Looked up from germline, CDR1 is SGHKS and CDR2 is YYEKEE (reference sequence). This CDR3 region has 14 residues. Trimming cost V 2 bases and J 9 bases; bases outside gene matches: 7. DNA of the CDR3: TGTGCCAGCAGCTTAGGAGGGACAGGGGCTTCCCAGTACTTC. It is translated as CASSLGGTGASQYF.

The V gene is TRBV5-4, the J gene TRBJ2-1, with 9 bases matching TRBD2. Germline CDR1 reads SGHNT; CDR2 reads YYREEE (reference sequence). There are 16 residues in the CDR3. The V gene end was trimmed by 5 bases and the J gene end by 6 bases; junction bases not matched to a gene: 12. As DNA, the CDR3 is TGTGCCAGCAGACCCGATGGTAGCGGGAGCGGCAATGAGCAGTTCTTC. This sequence encodes CASRPDGSGSGNEQFF.

The rearrangement links TRBV10-3 to TRBJ2-1; D might be TRBD2 (6 bases). Germline CDR1 reads ENHRY; CDR2 reads SYGVKD. The CDR3 spans 12 residues. V dropped 0 bases and J dropped 13 bases, with 10 bases sitting between them. DNA of the CDR3: TGTGCCATCAGTGAGTCGCGGGGCCCCCAGTTCTTC. It is translated as CAISESRGPQFF.

The chain joins TRBV20-1 to TRBJ2-1; 14 positions match TRBD2. The V segment lost 6 bases and the J segment 9 bases; nucleotides outside the gene matches: 13. The CDR3 spans 16 residues. Germline CDR1 is DFQATT and CDR2 is SNEGSKA (reference sequence). The CDR3 sequence is CSAQRGTSGSFGEQFF. The CDR3 nucleotides read TGCAGTGCCCAGAGGGGGACTAGCGGGAGTTTTGGTGAGCAGTTCTTC.

The V call is TRBV7-9, the J call TRBJ1-1, with D hard to call. V lost 5 bases and J lost 4, with 11 bases in between. This CDR3 has 13 amino acids. Germline lookup yields CDR1 SEHNR and CDR2 FQNEAQ (reference sequence). The CDR3 region has the DNA TGTGCCAGCAGCCAAGGGTCGGGCACTGAAGCTTTCTTT. Translating it yields CASSQGSGTEAFF. The full variable domain, in which reference TRBV7-9 and TRBJ1-1 provide the parts outside the CDR3, is DTGVSQNPRHKITKRGQNVTFRCDPISEHNRLYWYRQTLGQGPEFLTYFQNEAQLEKSRLLSDRFSAERPKGSFSTLEIQRTEQGDSAMYLCASSQGSGTEAFFGQGTRLTVV.

This clonotype has ten or more counts. The chain recombines TRBV27 with TRBJ2-1; D uncertain. CDR1 is MNHEY, CDR2 SMNVEV, per germline (reference sequence). V was pared by 7 bases and J by 0 bases, with 13 bases between. This CDR3 comprises 15 residues. The chain's CDR3 is CASISGSSSYNEQFF. The CDR3 DNA is TGTGCCAGCATTTCAGGCTCCAGCTCCTACAATGAGCAGTTCTTC.

The chain links TRBV4-1 to TRBJ1-2; 7 bases line up with TRBD1. The CDR3 covers 15 residues. Germline V gives CDR1 MGHRA, CDR2 YSYEKL. The V gene end was trimmed by 0 bases and the J gene end by 7 bases; junction bases not matched to a gene: 8. CDR3: CASSQETTGSAGYTF. CDR3 bases: TGCGCCAGCAGCCAAGAGACGACAGGGTCGGCTGGCTACACCTTC.

The V gene is TRBV29-1, the J gene TRBJ2-7; D possibly corresponds to TRBD1 (5 bases). Germline CDR1 is SQVTM and CDR2 is ANQGSEA. The CDR3 totals 14 residues. Trimming left V 0 bases short and J 1 base short, with 10 bases between. The CDR3 is CSVEDSGQSYEQYF. The DNA for the CDR3 is TGCAGCGTTGAAGACTCAGGGCAGTCCTACGAGCAGTACTTC.

To note about this clonotype: This sequence may be a read error, since a much larger clone differs from it by one base. The V and J genes are TRBV13 and TRBJ2-1; the D gene is possibly TRBD1 (5 bases). Looked up from germline, CDR1 is PRHDT and CDR2 is FYEKMQ (reference sequence). The CDR3 extends over 13 amino acids. V was shortened by 5 bases and J by 4 bases, with 9 bases between the two germline ends. CDR3 bases: TGTGCCAGCAGCCAAGGACATTACAATGAGCAGTTCTTC. It specifies CASSQGHYNEQFF.

This chain uses TRBV10-1 with TRBJ1-4; 9 bases map to TRBD1. The CDR3 is 14 amino acids. Germline assignment: CDR1 WNHNN and CDR2 SYGVQD (reference sequence). J was trimmed by 3 bases and V by 8 bases; bases with no gene match: 4. CDR3 bases: TGCGCCAGCGGGACAGGGTCGGCTAATGAAAAACTGTTTTTT. Its protein product is CASGTGSANEKLFF.

This clonotype came up a few times. This chain connects TRBV10-3 to TRBJ1-2, with D unclear. Germline V gene lookup returns CDR1 ENHRY and CDR2 SYGVKD. Trimming shortened V by 6 bases and J by 5 bases, and 10 bases separated the two germline ends. The CDR3 length is 12 residues. The CDR3 region has the DNA TGTGCCATCAGCCCGGGATTATATGGCTACACCTTC. Its translation: CAISPGLYGYTF.

At least ten counts were recorded for this clonotype. The chain uses TRBV12-3 or TRBV12-4 and TRBJ1-5; D may be TRBD1 (5 bases). V lost 4 bases and J lost 5, with 15 bases in between. The CDR3 is 15 residues long. CDR3 residues: CASSSQTGNHQPQHF. CDR3 nucleotide sequence: TGTGCCAGCAGTTCCCAAACAGGAAACCATCAGCCCCAGCATTTT.

This clonotype came up many times. The gene calls are TRBV10-3 and TRBJ2-5; 8 bases agree with TRBD2. The CDR3 has 17 amino acids. Germline-derived CDR1 and CDR2 are ENHRY and SYGVKD. V trimming: 0 bases; J trimming: 5 bases; junction bases outside the gene matches: 11. The CDR3 region has the DNA TGTGCCATCAGTGAGTCGAAGGGTATCAGCGGGGGCGAGACCCAGTACTTC. Translation gives CAISESKGISGGETQYF.

To note about this clonotype: A much larger clone lies a single base off, so this may be a read error. This rearrangement joins TRBV11-1 to TRBJ2-7; D gene unclear. The CDR3 extends over 13 amino acids. Germline-derived CDR1 and CDR2 are SGHAT and FQDESV (reference sequence). CDR3 amino acids: CASGSVFPYERYF. As DNA, the CDR3 is TGTGCCAGCGGCTCGGTCTTTCCCTACGAGCGGTACTTC.